This T cell receptor beta chain appears in the sequencing data of a study of T-cell reconstitution after alpha-beta-depleted transplantation in children. In its sample, this clonotype was seen a few times. Germline trimming cut 2 bases from V and 1 base from J; bases unmatched to any gene: 14. The CDR3 runs to 22 residues. Germline-derived CDR1 and CDR2 are SGHTA and FQGNSA. Unique molecular identifiers were incorporated during preparation of the TCRbeta library. TCRdb recomputed calls from the PCR reads with MiXCR, one row per CDR3 protein. The sample has roughly 420,000 distinct CDR3 sequences, roughly 16% seen once; the top ten hold about 32%.

Material: PBMCs, mostly from graft donor cells, obtained 360 days after TCRalphabeta/CD19-depleted stem cell transplant. The chain links TRBV7-2 to TRBJ2-2; 15 bases are shared with TRBD2. This receptor was identified in a boy younger than two who had a stem cell transplant for Wiskott-Aldrich syndrome, so the T cells may come from the graft donor. CDR3 amino acids: CASSLWKPAGTSGGRNTGELFF. In nucleotides, the CDR3 is TGTGCCAGCAGCTTATGGAAGCCCGCCGGGACTAGCGGGGGGCGGAACACCGGGGAGCTGTTTTTT.